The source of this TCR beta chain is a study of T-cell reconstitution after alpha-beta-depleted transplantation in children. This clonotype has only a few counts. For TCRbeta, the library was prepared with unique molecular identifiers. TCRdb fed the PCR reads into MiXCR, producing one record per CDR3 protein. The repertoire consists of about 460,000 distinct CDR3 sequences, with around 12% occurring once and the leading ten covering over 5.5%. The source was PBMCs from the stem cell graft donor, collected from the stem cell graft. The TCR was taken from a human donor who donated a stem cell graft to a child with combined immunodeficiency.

The CDR3 protein is CASTGLAGYEQYF. The CDR3 DNA is TGCGCCAGCACAGGACTAGCGGGCTACGAGCAGTACTTC. J is TRBJ2-7 and V is TRBV5-1, with 11 bases fitting TRBD2. V lost 6 bases to trimming and J lost 3 bases; unmatched junction nucleotides: 2. CDR1 and CDR2 (germline): SGHRS, YFSETQ. The CDR3 is made up of 13 amino acids. Full variable domain (outside the CDR3, taken from reference TRBV5-1 and TRBJ2-7): KAGVTQTPRYLIKTRGQQVTLSCSPISGHRSVSWYQQTPGQGLQFLFEYFSETQRNKGNFPGRFSGRQFSNSRSEMNVSTLELGDSALYLCASTGLAGYEQYFGPGTRLTVT.